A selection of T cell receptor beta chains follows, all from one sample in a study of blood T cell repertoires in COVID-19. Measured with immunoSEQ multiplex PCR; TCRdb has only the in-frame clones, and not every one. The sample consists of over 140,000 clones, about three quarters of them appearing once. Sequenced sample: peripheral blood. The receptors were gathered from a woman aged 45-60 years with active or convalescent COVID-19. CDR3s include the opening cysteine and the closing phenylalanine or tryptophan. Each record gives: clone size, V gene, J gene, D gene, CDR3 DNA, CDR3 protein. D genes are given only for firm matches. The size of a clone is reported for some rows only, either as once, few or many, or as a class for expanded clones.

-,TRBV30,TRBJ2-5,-,TGTGCCTGGTCCATAGAGACCCAGTACTTC,CAWSIETQYF
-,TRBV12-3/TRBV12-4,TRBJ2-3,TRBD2,TGTGCCAGCAGTTTACCGGGGGGTACGCAGTATTTT,CASSLPGGTQYF
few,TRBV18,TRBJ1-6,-,TGTGCCAGCTCACCACAGGGGCCCTCCTATAATTCACCCCTCCACTTT,CASSPQGPSYNSPLHF
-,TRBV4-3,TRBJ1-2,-,TGCGCCAGCAGCCAAGGGCAGGGAAGTCGGTATGGCTACACCTTC,CASSQGQGSRYGYTF
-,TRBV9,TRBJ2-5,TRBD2,TGTGCCAGCAGCGTACTCAGCGGGGGGGCCGGCGGAGAGACCCAGTACTTC,CASSVLSGGAGGETQYF
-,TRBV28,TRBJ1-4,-,TGTGCCAGCAGACTGCCAGGGTACGAGGAAAAACTGTTTTTT,CASRLPGYEEKLFF
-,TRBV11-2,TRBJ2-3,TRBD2,TGTGCCAGCTCTAGCGGGAGAGGCACAGATACGCAGTATTTT,CASSSGRGTDTQYF
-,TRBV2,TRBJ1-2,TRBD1,TGTGCCAGCACCATGCACAGGGGAGGAGGCTACACCTTC,CASTMHRGGGYTF
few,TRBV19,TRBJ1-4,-,TGTGCCAGTAGTATAGGCACCGCGGCGGAAAAACTGTTTTTT,CASSIGTAAEKLFF
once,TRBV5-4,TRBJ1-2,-,TGTGCCAGCAGCTTGGACACCGTGAGGGGCTACACCTTC,CASSLDTVRGYTF
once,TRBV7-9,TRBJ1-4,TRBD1,TGTGCCAGCAGCAGAATCGACAGGGGGCGCGAAAAACTGTTTTTT,CASSRIDRGREKLFF
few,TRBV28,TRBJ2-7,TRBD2,TGTGCCAGCAGTCCCCCGGGACTAGCGGGAGCCGAGCAGTACTTC,CASSPPGLAGAEQYF
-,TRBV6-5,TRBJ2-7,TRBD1,TGTGCCAGCAGCTTGGGACAGGGGAACTACGAGCAGTACTTC,CASSLGQGNYEQYF
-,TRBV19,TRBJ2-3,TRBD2,TGTGCCTCAGTAGAAGGAGCGGGGAGAGATACGCAGTATTTT,CASVEGAGRDTQYF
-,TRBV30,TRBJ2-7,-,TGTGCCTGGAGTTCGGGATACGAGCAGTACTTC,CAWSSGYEQYF
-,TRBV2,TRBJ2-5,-,TGTGCCAGCAGTAGGTCCGGGACATCACAAGAGACCCAGTACTTC,CASSRSGTSQETQYF
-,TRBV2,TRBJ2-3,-,TGTGCCAGCAGTGAGACTCTACTAGAGGGAGATACGCAGTATTTT,CASSETLLEGDTQYF
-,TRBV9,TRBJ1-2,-,TGTGCCAGCAGCGTAGTCGGGGAGGGGATTGGCTACACCTTC,CASSVVGEGIGYTF
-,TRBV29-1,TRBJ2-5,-,TGCAGCCAAAGGACCGGGAAAGAGACCCAGTACTTC,CSQRTGKETQYF
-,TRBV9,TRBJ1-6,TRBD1,TGTGCCAGCAGTACGACAGGGGGGCAGTCACCCCTCCACTTT,CASSTTGGQSPLHF
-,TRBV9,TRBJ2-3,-,TGTGCCAGCAGCGTAGGAGCCGGCACAGATACGCAGTATTTT,CASSVGAGTDTQYF
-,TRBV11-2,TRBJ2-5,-,TGTGCCAGCAGCAGACAGACAGGAATCGAGACCCAGTACTTC,CASSRQTGIETQYF
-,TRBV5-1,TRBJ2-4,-,TGCGCCAGCAGCTTGGAATGTCTATGGAGACAGTTAGCCAAAAACATTCAGTACTTC,CASSLECLWRQLAKNIQYF
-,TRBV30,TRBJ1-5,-,TGTGCCTGGGGCTTGGAAGCGGGGGCCAATCAGCCCCAGCATTTT,CAWGLEAGANQPQHF
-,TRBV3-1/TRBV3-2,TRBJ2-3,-,TGTGCCAGCAGCCAATCCCCTAGTCCGGGGGCAGATACGCAGTATTTT,CASSQSPSPGADTQYF
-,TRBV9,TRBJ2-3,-,TGTGCCAGCAGCGCCCTACGAGGGTCAGATACGCAGTATTTT,CASSALRGSDTQYF
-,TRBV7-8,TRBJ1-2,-,TGTGCCAGCAGCTTAGTCGGCGGAGAAGCTAACTATGGCTACACCTTC,CASSLVGGEANYGYTF
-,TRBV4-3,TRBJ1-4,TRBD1,TGCGCCAGCAGCCAAGATCGCCCCACAGGGGGTAGGGTCGAACTGTTTTTT,CASSQDRPTGGRVELFF
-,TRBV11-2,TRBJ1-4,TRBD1,TGTGCCAGCAGCTTAGGGGCAGGGGGTTGGGAAAAACTGTTTTTT,CASSLGAGGWEKLFF
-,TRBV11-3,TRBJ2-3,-,TGTGCCAGCAGCTCACACACAGATACGCAGTATTTT,CASSSHTDTQYF
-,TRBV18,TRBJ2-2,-,TGTGCCAGCTCACCACCGGCAGGGTTGGAGCTGTTTTTT,CASSPPAGLELFF
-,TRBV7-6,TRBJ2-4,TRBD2,TGTGCCAGCAGCTCCCCGGGGGGAGTGGGTAGGGGAAACATTCAGTACTTC,CASSSPGGVGRGNIQYF
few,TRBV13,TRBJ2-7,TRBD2,TGTGCCAGCAGCTCCCCGACTAGCTCTACCTACGAGCAGTACTTC,CASSSPTSSTYEQYF
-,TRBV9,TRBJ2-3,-,TGTGCCAGCAGCGTAGGAGGAGATACGCAGTATTTT,CASSVGGDTQYF
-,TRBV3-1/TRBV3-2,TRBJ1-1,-,TGTGCCAGCAGCCAAGATTCATTCGAGGGTGCCACTGAAGCTTTCTTT,CASSQDSFEGATEAFF
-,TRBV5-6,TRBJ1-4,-,TGTGCCAGCAGCTTGAAACGGGAACGGACCCCGAATGAAAAACTGTTTTTT,CASSLKRERTPNEKLFF
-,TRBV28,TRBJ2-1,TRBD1,TGTGCCAGCAGTTTCTTCCTAGATGGGCGGACAGGGAACTTCTTC,CASSFFLDGRTGNFF
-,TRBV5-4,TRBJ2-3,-,TGTGCCAGCAGCCCACAGGGAGCGGATACGCAGTATTTT,CASSPQGADTQYF
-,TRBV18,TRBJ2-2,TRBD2,TGTGCCAGCTCACCTTTTGCGCCGGGAGGGGAAACCGGGGAGCTGTTTTTT,CASSPFAPGGETGELFF
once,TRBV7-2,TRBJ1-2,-,TGTGCCAGCAGCTTAAGTCACGGAGGGGTCTATGGCTACACCTTC,CASSLSHGGVYGYTF
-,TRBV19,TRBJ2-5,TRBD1,TGTGCCAGTAGTCCGGGACAGGGGGAGACCCAGTACTTC,CASSPGQGETQYF
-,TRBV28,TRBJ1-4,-,TGTGCCAGCAGTTTATGGGGGGCGCTTGATGAAAAACTGTTTTTT,CASSLWGALDEKLFF
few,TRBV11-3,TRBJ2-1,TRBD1,TGTGCCAGCAGCTCCCGGACAGGAAACAATGAGCAGTTCTTC,CASSSRTGNNEQFF
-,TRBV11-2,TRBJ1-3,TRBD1,TGTGCCAGCAGCCGTGACAGGGGGGCTGGAAACACCATATATTTT,CASSRDRGAGNTIYF
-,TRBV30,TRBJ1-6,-,TGTGCCTGGAGTGTACGCCACAAGCGCAATTCACCCCTCCACTTT,CAWSVRHKRNSPLHF
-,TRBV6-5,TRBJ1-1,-,TGTGCCAGCAGTTACTCAGGTGGATTAGCAGGGTCGGCTTTCTTT,CASSYSGGLAGSAFF
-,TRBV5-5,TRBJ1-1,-,TGTGCCAGCAGCTTGTCGAGGGGGACTGAAGCTTTCTTT,CASSLSRGTEAFF
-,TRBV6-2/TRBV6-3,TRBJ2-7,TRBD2,TGTGCCAGCAGTTCCCCTATACTAGCGGGAGCGCACGAGCAGTACTTC,CASSSPILAGAHEQYF
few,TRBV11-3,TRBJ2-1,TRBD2,TGTGCCAGCAGCGAAGGGACTAGCGGATACAATGAGCAGTTCTTC,CASSEGTSGYNEQFF
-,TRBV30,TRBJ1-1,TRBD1,TGTGCCTGCTATAGGACAGGAGGCACTGAAGCTTTCTTT,CACYRTGGTEAFF
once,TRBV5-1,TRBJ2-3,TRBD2,TGCGCCAGCCGACTAGCGGGAGGAACAGATACGCAGTATTTT,CASRLAGGTDTQYF
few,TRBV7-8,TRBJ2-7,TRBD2,TGTGCCAGCAGCTCACTAGCGGGGAACTACTACGAGCAGTACTTC,CASSSLAGNYYEQYF
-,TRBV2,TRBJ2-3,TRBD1,TGTGCCAGCAGCACAGGGGGCACAGATACGCAGTATTTT,CASSTGGTDTQYF
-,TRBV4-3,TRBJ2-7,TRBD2,TGCGCCAGCGGCCAAGACCGCGGGAGCTCCTACGAGCAGTACTTC,CASGQDRGSSYEQYF
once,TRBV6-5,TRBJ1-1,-,TGTGCCAGCAGTTACGGGGGCAGTTCGGCCGACGCTTTCTTT,CASSYGGSSADAFF
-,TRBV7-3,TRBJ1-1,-,TGTGCCAGCAGCCCTCAGGGGAACACTGAAGCTTTCTTT,CASSPQGNTEAFF
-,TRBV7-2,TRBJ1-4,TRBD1,TGTGCCAGCAGCTCGAGACGGGACAGTCCCGAAAAACTGTTTTTT,CASSSRRDSPEKLFF
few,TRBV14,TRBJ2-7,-,TGTGCCAGCAGCCAAGCGTATGCCAGTACCTACGAGCAGTACTTC,CASSQAYASTYEQYF
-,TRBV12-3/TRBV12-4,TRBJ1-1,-,TGTGCCAGCAGACTTCAGGGGACCACTGAAGCTTTCTTT,CASRLQGTTEAFF
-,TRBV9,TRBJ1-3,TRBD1,TGTGCCAGCAGCGTAGCTCCAGGGGGTAGAAACACCATATATTTT,CASSVAPGGRNTIYF